A selection of T cell receptor beta chains follows, all from one sample in a study of early T cells in non-severe SARS-CoV-2 infection. TCRdb recomputed calls from the 5' RACE reads with MiXCR, one row per CDR3 protein. The sample has 80,000 or so distinct CDR3 sequences, about 10% seen once. Sequencing was performed on whole blood, taken at baseline. Every receptor here comes from an adult who was a healthcare worker with PCR-confirmed SARS-CoV-2 infection or an uninfected control (not recorded which). The CDR3 runs from the conserved cysteine through the conserved F or W. The D gene is left open where the match is weak. Part of the rows lack a size; the others show once, few, many or a class for expanded clones.

clone_size | j_call | v_call | d_call | cdr3_length | cdr3_aa | cdr3_nt
- | TRBJ2-5 | TRBV12-3/TRBV12-4 | TRBD2 | 15 | CASSLIAGGQETQYF | TGTGCCAGCAGTTTAATAGCGGGGGGGCAAGAGACCCAGTACTTC
- | TRBJ2-3 | TRBV6-2/TRBV6-3 | TRBD2 | 15 | CASRPSGVPADTQYF | TGTGCCAGCAGGCCAAGCGGGGTGCCCGCAGATACGCAGTATTTT
few | TRBJ2-3 | TRBV27 | - | 13 | CASSPVSTDTQYF | TGTGCCAGCAGTCCCGTCAGCACAGATACGCAGTATTTT
many | TRBJ1-6 | TRBV6-5 | TRBD1 | 14 | CASRAGTGPSPLHF | TGTGCCAGCAGGGCCGGGACAGGGCCTTCACCCCTCCACTTT
few | TRBJ1-2 | TRBV30 | - | 13 | CAWTPDREYGYTF | TGTGCCTGGACCCCGGACAGAGAATATGGCTACACCTTC
few | TRBJ1-1 | TRBV11-2 | - | 16 | CASSLVRAGLDTEAFF | TGTGCCAGCAGCTTAGTCCGGGCAGGGTTGGACACTGAAGCTTTCTTT
- | TRBJ2-1 | TRBV7-2 | TRBD2 | 16 | CASKGLAGGLINEQFF | TGTGCCAGCAAGGGACTAGCGGGGGGGTTGATAAATGAGCAGTTCTTC
few | TRBJ1-1 | TRBV20-1 | - | 16 | CSASDTRYLSNTEAFF | TGCAGTGCATCCGATACACGTTATCTTTCGAACACTGAAGCTTTCTTT
many | TRBJ2-3 | TRBV6-4 | - | 14 | CASSEVAETDTQYF | TGTGCCAGCAGTGAGGTAGCGGAAACAGATACGCAGTATTTT
- | TRBJ2-7 | TRBV19 | TRBD1 | 14 | CASRPTGDRYEQYF | TGTGCCAGTAGACCGACAGGGGATCGGTACGAGCAGTACTTC
- | TRBJ1-1 | TRBV19 | - | 11 | CASSIGGDAFF | TGTGCCAGTAGTATCGGAGGGGACGCTTTCTTT
few | TRBJ2-7 | TRBV12-5 | - | 14 | CASGTQGTRYEQYF | TGTGCTAGTGGTACTCAGGGTACCCGATACGAGCAGTACTTC
- | TRBJ1-1 | TRBV20-1 | - | 15 | CSASNRAKGSSEAFF | TGCAGTGCTAGTAATCGGGCAAAAGGGAGTAGTGAAGCTTTCTTT
few | TRBJ2-7 | TRBV20-1 | - | 15 | CSARARRGNSYEQYF | TGCAGTGCTAGAGCCCGGAGGGGGAACTCCTACGAGCAGTACTTC
- | TRBJ2-3 | TRBV27 | TRBD1 | 16 | CASKARQGLGTDTQYF | TGTGCCAGCAAAGCCCGACAGGGGTTAGGAACAGATACGCAGTATTTT
- | TRBJ1-3 | TRBV5-1 | TRBD1 | 16 | CANQRTGTDSGNTIYF | TGCGCCAACCAACGTACCGGGACAGACTCTGGAAACACCATATATTTT
- | TRBJ1-2 | TRBV6-2/TRBV6-3 | - | 13 | CASSYSGNYGYTF | TGTGCCAGCAGTTACTCCGGGAACTATGGCTACACCTTC
- | TRBJ2-7 | TRBV28 | - | 14 | CASSLRPVLYEQYF | TGTGCCAGCAGCCTAAGACCGGTTCTGTACGAGCAGTACTTC
few | TRBJ2-7 | TRBV27 | - | 14 | CASSYLDGGSEQYF | TGTGCCAGCAGCTACTTGGACGGAGGATCCGAGCAGTACTTC
many | TRBJ2-7 | TRBV9 | - | 13 | CASSEGSFYEQYF | TGTGCCAGCAGCGAGGGTTCGTTCTACGAGCAGTACTTC
- | TRBJ1-2 | TRBV20-1 | TRBD1 | 15 | CSADSTGQGGYGYTF | TGCAGTGCTGATTCGACTGGACAGGGGGGATATGGCTACACCTTC
- | TRBJ2-1 | TRBV28 | - | 13 | CASSLRSSYEQFF | TGTGCCAGCAGTTTACGGTCTAGTTATGAGCAGTTCTTC
many | TRBJ2-1 | TRBV27 | TRBD1 | 15 | CASSLVGTGGDEQFF | TGTGCCAGCAGTCTAGTCGGGACAGGGGGCGATGAGCAGTTCTTC
few | TRBJ2-7 | TRBV11-2 | TRBD1 | 15 | CASSPAAGGKYEQYF | TGTGCCAGCAGCCCCGCGGCAGGGGGAAAGTACGAGCAGTACTTC
once | TRBJ2-7 | TRBV4-3 | TRBD2 | 14 | CASSQVAGAYEQYF | TGCGCCAGCAGCCAAGTAGCGGGGGCCTACGAGCAGTACTTC
- | TRBJ1-1 | TRBV20-1 | - | 13 | CSARDGAYTEAFF | TGCAGTGCTAGAGATGGGGCGTACACTGAAGCTTTCTTT
- | TRBJ1-3 | TRBV4-2 | TRBD1 | 15 | CASSQPTGTENTIYF | TGTGCCAGCAGCCAACCGACAGGGACTGAAAACACCATATATTTT
- | TRBJ2-5 | TRBV4-2 | - | 16 | CASSQDSGTVQETQYF | TGTGCCAGCAGCCAAGACTCTGGCACAGTTCAAGAGACCCAGTACTTC
- | TRBJ2-3 | TRBV7-6 | TRBD2 | 16 | CASSLLGGGRTDTQYF | TGTGCCAGCAGCTTACTCGGCGGGGGACGCACAGATACGCAGTATTTT
many | TRBJ2-1 | TRBV27 | - | 13 | CASSLNQYNEQFF | TGTGCCAGCAGTTTAAACCAATACAATGAGCAGTTCTTC
many | TRBJ2-6 | TRBV18 | - | 17 | CASSLRITGTGANVLTF | TGTGCCAGCTCACTACGAATCACCGGGACTGGGGCCAACGTCCTGACTTTC
- | TRBJ2-7 | TRBV25-1 | - | 11 | CASGGGGEQYF | TGTGCCAGCGGAGGGGGTGGCGAGCAGTACTTC
few | TRBJ2-1 | TRBV6-2/TRBV6-3 | - | 16 | CASSYSISRGYNEQFF | TGTGCCAGCAGTTACTCGATTTCGCGGGGTTACAATGAGCAGTTCTTC
- | TRBJ2-4 | TRBV29-1 | - | 16 | CSVSTNRDSAKNIQYF | TGCAGCGTCTCTACCAACCGGGACTCAGCCAAAAACATTCAGTACTTC
- | TRBJ1-2 | TRBV6-6 | - | 10 | CASMGYGYTF | TGTGCCAGCATGGGCTATGGCTACACCTTC
- | TRBJ2-3 | TRBV9 | TRBD2 | 16 | CASSPGTSGGAYTQYF | TGTGCCAGCAGCCCAGGGACTAGCGGGGGGGCGTATACGCAGTATTTT
- | TRBJ1-2 | TRBV5-1 | - | 12 | CASSLTDRGYTF | TGCGCCAGCAGCCTGACAGACAGAGGCTACACCTTC
many | TRBJ1-5 | TRBV18 | - | 16 | CASSPTGGADNQPQHF | TGTGCCAGCTCCCCCACGGGGGGGGCCGACAATCAGCCCCAGCATTTT
once | TRBJ1-1 | TRBV9 | - | 15 | CASTSAPRMGTEAFF | TGTGCCAGCACCTCAGCGCCCCGGATGGGCACTGAAGCTTTCTTT
many | TRBJ1-2 | TRBV9 | - | 12 | CASMGEIYGYTF | TGTGCCAGCATGGGGGAAATCTATGGCTACACCTTC
few | TRBJ2-2 | TRBV5-1 | TRBD1 | 18 | CASSFLPTGGANTGELFF | TGCGCCAGCAGCTTTTTGCCTACAGGGGGCGCGAACACCGGGGAGCTGTTTTTT
many | TRBJ1-1 | TRBV7-9 | - | 14 | CASSFEVAGTEAFF | TGTGCCAGCAGCTTCGAGGTTGCGGGCACTGAAGCTTTCTTT
- | TRBJ2-2 | TRBV6-2/TRBV6-3 | TRBD2 | 13 | CASSLAGTGELFF | TGTGCCAGCAGTTTAGCGGGCACCGGGGAGCTGTTTTTT
many | TRBJ2-3 | TRBV2 | TRBD2 | 19 | CASSDPLIRFSGRTDTQYF | TGTGCCAGCAGTGACCCTCTCATCCGGTTTAGCGGGCGCACAGATACGCAGTATTTT
- | TRBJ1-2 | TRBV29-1 | - | 12 | CSVATGGLGYTF | TGCAGCGTTGCCACGGGAGGGCTCGGCTACACCTTC
many | TRBJ1-5 | TRBV5-5 | - | 16 | CASSLNLAGAPFPQHF | TGTGCCAGCAGCTTGAATCTAGCAGGCGCCCCATTTCCCCAGCATTTT
many | TRBJ2-6 | TRBV7-8 | - | 17 | CASSHLGGLSGANVLTF | TGTGCCAGCAGCCATCTAGGAGGCCTCTCTGGGGCCAACGTCCTGACTTTC
- | TRBJ1-1 | TRBV5-1 | - | 15 | CASSLAGSPNTEAFF | TGCGCCAGCAGCTTAGCCGGGTCCCCGAACACTGAAGCTTTCTTT
few | TRBJ2-3 | TRBV29-1 | TRBD2 | 14 | CSVGASGVTDTQYF | TGCAGCGTTGGGGCTAGCGGGGTAACAGATACGCAGTATTTT
- | TRBJ2-7 | TRBV7-9 | - | 13 | CASSYLVAYEQYF | TGTGCCAGCAGCTATCTGGTCGCCTACGAGCAGTACTTC
few | TRBJ2-5 | TRBV12-3/TRBV12-4 | - | 16 | CASSFGRGRSSETQYF | TGTGCCAGCAGTTTCGGGAGGGGGCGTTCCTCGGAGACCCAGTACTTC
- | TRBJ2-1 | TRBV20-1 | TRBD2 | 15 | CSAASGGARINEQFF | TGCAGTGCTGCCTCCGGGGGGGCTCGTATAAATGAGCAGTTCTTC
few | TRBJ1-5 | TRBV5-1 | - | 14 | CASSPLGGNQPQHF | TGCGCCAGCAGCCCCCTAGGGGGCAATCAGCCCCAGCATTTT